This T cell receptor (beta chain) comes out of a study of graft-versus-host responses after intestinal transplantation. The CDR3 contains 14 residues. V shed 2 bases and J 0 bases; nucleotides not matched to a gene: 0. Looked up from germline, CDR1 is WNHNN and CDR2 is SYGVQD (reference sequence). Study-wide results and limits: There was an association between peak levels of circulating GvH clones and early post-transplant HvG declines. GvH clones occurred in recipient marrow; some first appeared in ileum or blood.

With respect to this clone: Its antigen is not known.

This table comes from immunoSEQ multiplex PCR, and its TCRdb copy is limited to in-frame clones, with some not included. The sample lists 100,000 to 130,000 clones, around 90% seen once, with about 0.75% in the top ten. This chain connects TRBV10-1 to TRBJ2-7; TRBD2 matches 8 bases. This receptor was taken from a human donor who was the organ donor for an intestinal transplant. The specimen was unstimulated CD4+ T cells sorted from spleen or lymph node cells, collected before transplant. The CDR3: CASSESGSSYEQYF. Here the CDR3 DNA reads TGCGCCAGCAGTGAGAGCGGGAGCTCCTACGAGCAGTACTTC.